Shown below are 11 T cell receptor beta chains from a single sample sequenced in a study of T cells in Graves' hyperthyroidism and ophthalmopathy. RNA transcripts yielded amplified TCR beta CDR3 regions. The TCR CDR3 was amplified in a first-round RT-PCR using the HTBI primer set. Each CDR3 protein gets one entry after TCRdb re-called the multiplex PCR reads with MiXCR. The data contain fewer than 650,000 distinct CDR3 sequences, around 15% of them singletons. Sequencing was done on a sample of blood. The source of these receptors is a woman aged 40 to 49 with Graves' ophthalmopathy.

The rearrangement links TRBV7-3 to TRBJ1-1; no firm D call. V lost 7 bases and J 0 bases, leaving 18 bases between the germline ends. The germline gives CDR1 SGHTA, CDR2 FQGTGA. This CDR3 contains 16 residues. The CDR3 protein is CASKRRSQSMNTEAFF. For the CDR3, the DNA is TGTGCCAGCAAAAGACGGTCACAGAGCATGAACACTGAAGCTTTCTTT.

There are many counts of this clonotype. V is TRBV6-2 or TRBV6-3 and J is TRBJ1-1; D might be TRBD1 (5 bases). CDR1 and CDR2 (germline): MNHEY, SVGEGT. Trimming removed 2 bases from V and 8 bases from J, with 9 bases in between. This CDR3 has 12 amino acids. CDR3 sequence reads: CASSYPGLEAFF. CDR3 nucleotide sequence: TGTGCCAGCAGTTACCCGGGACTCGAAGCTTTCTTT.

This clonotype was seen at least ten times. This chain joins TRBV5-6 and TRBJ2-7; D possibly corresponds to TRBD2 (6 bases). Deletions cut 4 bases from V and 6 bases from J, with 11 bases between. Germline V lookup: CDR1 SGHDT, CDR2 YYEEEE. The CDR3 totals 12 residues. The CDR3 spells CASSRGSGEQYF. The CDR3 DNA follows: TGTGCCAGCAGCAGAGGTAGCGGCGAGCAGTACTTC. The whole variable domain, filled in from reference TRBV5-6 and TRBJ2-7, reads DAGVTQSPTHLIKTRGQQVTLRCSPKSGHDTVSWYQQALGQGPQFIFQYYEEEERQRGNFPDRFSGHQFPNYSSELNVNALLLGDSALYLCASSRGSGEQYFGPGTRLTVT.

The chain joins TRBV7-3 to TRBJ2-7; D uncertain. Germline CDR1 SGHTA, CDR2 FQGTGA. V lost 4 bases, J lost 6 bases, and 13 bases lay in between. The CDR3 consists of 13 residues. The CDR3 sequence: CASSSLHPSEQYF. CDR3 bases: TGTGCCAGCAGCTCCTTGCACCCATCCGAGCAGTACTTC.

The chain links TRBV28 to TRBJ2-2; 10 nucleotides align to TRBD1. V shed 5 bases and J 5 bases; nucleotides not matched to a gene: 14. The CDR3 extends over 18 amino acids. Per germline, CDR1 MDHEN and CDR2 SYDVKM. This chain's CDR3 is CASSADRGRRGQTGELFF. CDR3 coding DNA: TGTGCCAGCAGTGCAGACAGGGGGCGACGGGGACAAACCGGGGAGCTGTTTTTT.

The chain has TRBV9 and TRBJ1-1; D is perhaps TRBD1 (5 bases). Germline assignment: CDR1 SGDLS and CDR2 YYNGEE. V gave up 0 bases and J gave up 7 bases, with 13 bases separating them. This CDR3 region has 14 residues. CDR3 residues: CASSVGGVIGEAFF. CDR3 DNA: TGTGCCAGCAGCGTAGGAGGGGTAATCGGTGAAGCTTTCTTT. Complete variable domain (other parts from reference TRBV9 and TRBJ1-1): DSGVTQTPKHLITATGQRVTLRCSPRSGDLSVYWYQQSLDQGLQFLIQYYNGEERAKGNILERFSAQQFPDLHSELNLSSLELGDSALYFCASSVGGVIGEAFFGQGTRLTVV.

This clonotype was observed at least ten times. The V and J genes are TRBV7-8 and TRBJ2-2; D is unclear. Germline CDR1 and CDR2: SGHVS and FQNEAQ. The V end was cut by 5 bases, the J end by 2 bases, with 15 bases between. The CDR3 covers 16 residues. Written as DNA, the CDR3 is TGTGCCAGCAGCCCTATCAGACCTGTTAACACCGGGGAGCTGTTTTTT. It is translated as CASSPIRPVNTGELFF.

This clonotype was counted at least ten times. J is TRBJ1-1 and V is TRBV12-3 or TRBV12-4, with 10 nucleotides matching TRBD1. Trimming took 2 bases from V and 4 from J; bases not matched to a gene: 4. The CDR3 runs 15 residues. CDR3 DNA: TGTGCCAGCAGTTTACGACAGGGGGCGATCACTGAAGCTTTCTTT. It yields the protein CASSLRQGAITEAFF.

This clonotype has at least ten counts. The rearrangement uses TRBV6-1 and TRBJ1-5; TRBD1 matches at 7 bases. Germline CDR1 and CDR2: MNHNS and SASEGT. The CDR3 spans 16 residues. Trimming took 2 bases from V and 3 from J; bases not matched to a gene: 7. CDR3 amino acids: CASSEWAGGLNQPQHF. As DNA, the CDR3 is TGTGCCAGCAGTGAATGGGCAGGGGGGCTCAATCAGCCCCAGCATTTT.

This rearrangement joins TRBV11-2 to TRBJ2-6; 9 bases fit TRBD1. This CDR3 contains 17 residues. The germline CDR1 and CDR2 sequences are SGHAT and FQNNGV. V was pared by 3 bases and J by 2 bases, with 5 bases of the junction left unmatched. The CDR3 coding sequence is TGTGCCAGCAGCTTTTGGACAGGGGAAACTGGGGCCAACGTCCTGACTTTC. Protein: CASSFWTGETGANVLTF.

At least ten counts were recorded for this clonotype. This chain links TRBV5-1 with TRBJ2-7; D not certain. V was pared by 2 bases and J by 6 bases, with 12 bases between. CDR3 length: 13 residues. Germline CDR1 SGHRS, CDR2 YFSETQ. The CDR3 coding sequence is TGCGCCAGCAGCTTTGCAGTTCCCTCCGAGCAGTACTTC. Translating it yields CASSFAVPSEQYF.